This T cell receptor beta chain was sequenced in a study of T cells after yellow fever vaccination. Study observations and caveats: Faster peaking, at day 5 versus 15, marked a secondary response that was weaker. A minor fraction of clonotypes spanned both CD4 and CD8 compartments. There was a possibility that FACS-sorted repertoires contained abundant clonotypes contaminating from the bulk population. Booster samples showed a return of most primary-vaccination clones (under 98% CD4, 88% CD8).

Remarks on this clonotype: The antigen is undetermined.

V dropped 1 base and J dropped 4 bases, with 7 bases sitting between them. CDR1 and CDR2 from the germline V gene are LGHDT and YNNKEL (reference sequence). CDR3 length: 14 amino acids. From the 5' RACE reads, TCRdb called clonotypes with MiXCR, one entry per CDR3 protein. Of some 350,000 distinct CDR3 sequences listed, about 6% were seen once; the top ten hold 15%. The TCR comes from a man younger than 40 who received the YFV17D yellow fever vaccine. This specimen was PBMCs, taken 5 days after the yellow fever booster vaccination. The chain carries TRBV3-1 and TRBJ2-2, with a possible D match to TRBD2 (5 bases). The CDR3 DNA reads TGTGCCAGCAGCCAAGTCGGGATCACCGGGGAGCTGTTTTTT. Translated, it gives CASSQVGITGELFF.